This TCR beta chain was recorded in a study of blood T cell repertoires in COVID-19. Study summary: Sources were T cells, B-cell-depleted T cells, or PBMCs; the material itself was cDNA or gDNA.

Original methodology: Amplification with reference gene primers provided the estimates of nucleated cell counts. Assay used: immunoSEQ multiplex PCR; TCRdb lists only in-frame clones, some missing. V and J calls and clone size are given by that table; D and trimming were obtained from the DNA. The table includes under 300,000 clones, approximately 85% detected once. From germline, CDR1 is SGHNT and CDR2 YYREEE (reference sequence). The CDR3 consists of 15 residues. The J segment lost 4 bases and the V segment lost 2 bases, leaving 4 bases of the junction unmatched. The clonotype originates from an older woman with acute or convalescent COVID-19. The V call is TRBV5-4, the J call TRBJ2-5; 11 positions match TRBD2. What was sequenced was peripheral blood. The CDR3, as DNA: TGTGCCAGCAGCTTCACTAGCGGGGGATCAGAGACCCAGTACTTC. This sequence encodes CASSFTSGGSETQYF.